The clone carrying this T cell receptor beta chain was detected only a few times. The target antigen is unknown. The data were taken from a study of identical twins. TCRdb called the 5' RACE reads again in MiXCR, with one record for every CDR3 protein. Here the sample spans around 1.7 million distinct CDR3 sequences, about 32% being singletons. Study conclusions and caveats: The models gave estimates that fell short of the out-of-frame TCR alpha sharing seen in monozygotic twins. Zero-insertion findings could be partly confounded by invariant cells (MAIT and iNKT cells).

This CDR3 is 16 amino acids long. The germline CDR1 and CDR2 sequences are ENHRY and SYGVKD. The specimen was cord blood. The chain combines TRBV10-3 with TRBJ2-4, with TRBD2 matching 8 bases. The J call is in doubt because the DNA end fits TRBJ2-5 better. The TCR sequence derives from a newborn girl in good health. This chain's CDR3 is CAISESLNGRGETQYF. The CDR3 bases are TGTGCCATCAGTGAGTCGCTTAACGGGAGGGGAGAGACCCAGTACTTC.